The 6 T cell receptor beta chains listed next were all sequenced from one sample in a study of tumor-infiltrating lymphocytes in primary liver carcinoma (dated by TCRdb to about 2017). The reads were generated on an Illumina HiSeq 2500. A constant-region primer and ProtoScript II reverse transcriptase were used to reverse-transcribe TCRbeta-specific cDNA from 500 ng total RNA. The TCRbeta libraries were prepared through three rounds of nested multiplex PCR following a slightly modified ARM-PCR procedure. Each of the first two PCR rounds ran for approximately 9 cycles and used multiplex TRBV1-TRBV30 forward primers together with a Cbeta reverse primer. TCRdb ran its own pipeline on the public reads, namely fastp trimming at Q25 and MiXCR clone calling, and kept in-frame beta chains. Each entry merges the rows of one CDR3 protein and shows their most common DNA and genes. Recorded for this sample are some 180,000 distinct CDR3 sequences; around four fifths of them occurred a single time. About a sixth of the sample lies in the top ten.

Total RNA and DNA were co-extracted without cell sorting from roughly 20-30 mg of bulk tissue using the AllPrep DNA/RNA mini kit. The sequencing input was tumor tissue from primary liver carcinoma. The receptors were gathered from a man aged 40-49 years with primary liver carcinoma and hepatitis B virus infection.

J is TRBJ2-5 and V is TRBV11-3; D not resolved. Germline CDR1 SGHNT, CDR2 YENEEA. The ends were cut back, 11 bases at V and 10 bases at J, with 17 bases in the middle. This CDR3 comprises 11 residues. The CDR3 sequence is CAGTKGLDQYF. CDR3 DNA: TGTGCCGGCACAAAAGGGCTTGACCAGTACTTC.

Of note for this clonotype: Mismatch with germline at one junction end may stem from a read error. The gene calls are TRBV12-3 or TRBV12-4 and TRBJ1-2, with D maybe TRBD1 (5 bases). CDR3 length equals 14 residues. Here the CDR3 DNA reads TGTGCCAGCAGTTTAAGGGGTGCCGACTATGGTTACACCTTC. Translated: CASSLRGADYGYTF.

A remark on this clonotype: One end of the junction is discordant with germline, which a read error may explain. The J gene is TRBJ2-3, the V gene TRBV29-1; perhaps TRBD2 as D (6 bases). The CDR3 covers 15 residues. CDR1 SQVTM and CDR2 ANQGSEA come from the germline V gene. CDR3: CSAREGDFFTDMQYF. CDR3 coding DNA: TGCAGCGCTAGGGAAGGGGACTTCTTCACAGATATGCAGTATTTT.

On this clonotype itself: A read error may produce the germline difference seen at one junction end. The chain is built from TRBV5-4 and TRBJ1-2; TRBD1 might be the D (5 bases). The V gene's germline CDR1 is SGHNT and CDR2 YYREEE (reference sequence). This CDR3 spans 14 amino acids. The CDR3 loop is CASSSDISSNGYTF. CDR3 in DNA: TGTGCAAGCAGCTCGGACATTTCCTCTAATGGCTACACCTTC.

This clonotype was counted once. One base away lies a much larger clone, so this may be a sequencing read error. The gene calls are TRBV7-9 and TRBJ2-5; possible D gene TRBD2, 5 bases. The germline V gene encodes CDR1 SEHNR and CDR2 FQNEAQ (reference sequence). The CDR3 spans 13 residues. CDR3 in DNA: TGTGCCATCAGCTTAGAAGTGGCGGGGACCCAGTACTTC. Translated: CAISLEVAGTQYF. The full variable domain, its missing parts supplied by reference TRBV7-9 and TRBJ2-5, is DTGVSQNPRHKITKRGQNVTFRCDPISEHNRLYWYRQTLGQGPEFLTYFQNEAQLEKSRLLSDRFSAERPKGSFSTLEIQRTEQGDSAMYLCAISLEVAGTQYFGPGTRLLVL.

Comments on this clonotype: Because it lacks the conserved phenylalanine or tryptophan at the end, this CDR3 is likely a read error. This chain connects TRBV2 to TRBJ2-6; D perhaps matches TRBD1 (6 bases). Germline V gives CDR1 SNHLY, CDR2 FYNNEI. Trimming shortened V by 5 bases and J by 0 bases, and 14 bases separated the two germline ends. This CDR3 is 17 amino acids long. In nucleotides, the CDR3 is TGTGCCAGCAGTCCCACGAGAGGGGGCTCTGGGGCCAACGTCCTGACTTTG. The encoded protein is CASSPTRGGSGANVLTL.